This entry concerns a single T cell receptor beta chain. These data originate in a study of blood T cell repertoires in COVID-19. In the study overall: The United States, Italy and Spain were the sources of the acute and convalescent COVID-19 samples. Sources were T cells, B-cell-depleted T cells, or PBMCs; the material itself was cDNA or gDNA.

The CDR3 is 11 residues long. Per the germline V gene, CDR1 is GTSNPN and CDR2 is SVGIG (reference sequence). As handled by the study authors: The assay estimated nucleated cells by amplifying reference gene primers. The data were produced by immunoSEQ multiplex PCR, yet TCRdb's version contains in-frame clones alone and is incomplete. The D gene and trimming were derived from the DNA, and the V and J assignments and clone size from that table. The sample includes some 130,000 clones, about 91% of them seen just once. The specimen sequenced was peripheral blood. The receptor comes from a man aged 45-60 years with acute or convalescent COVID-19. The chain employs TRBV30 and TRBJ1-1, with a tentative D call TRBD1 (5 bases). CDR3 sequence: CAGGSDTEAFF. Here the CDR3 DNA reads TGTGCTGGGGGATCAGACACTGAAGCTTTCTTT.